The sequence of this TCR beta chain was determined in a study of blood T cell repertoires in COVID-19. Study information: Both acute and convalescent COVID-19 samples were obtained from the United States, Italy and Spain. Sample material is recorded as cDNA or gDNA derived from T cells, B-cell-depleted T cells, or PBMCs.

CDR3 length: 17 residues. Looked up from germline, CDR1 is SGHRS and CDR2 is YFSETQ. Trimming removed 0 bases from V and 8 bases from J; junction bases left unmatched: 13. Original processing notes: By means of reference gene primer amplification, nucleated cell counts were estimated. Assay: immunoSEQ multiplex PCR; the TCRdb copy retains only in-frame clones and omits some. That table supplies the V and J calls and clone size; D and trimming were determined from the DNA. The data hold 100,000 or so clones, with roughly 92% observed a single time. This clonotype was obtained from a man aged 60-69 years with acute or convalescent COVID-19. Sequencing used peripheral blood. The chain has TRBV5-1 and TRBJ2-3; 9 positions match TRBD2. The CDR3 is CASSLVGREGRMGTQYF. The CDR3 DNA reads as TGCGCCAGCAGCTTGGTAGGGCGGGAGGGCCGAATGGGTACGCAGTATTTT.